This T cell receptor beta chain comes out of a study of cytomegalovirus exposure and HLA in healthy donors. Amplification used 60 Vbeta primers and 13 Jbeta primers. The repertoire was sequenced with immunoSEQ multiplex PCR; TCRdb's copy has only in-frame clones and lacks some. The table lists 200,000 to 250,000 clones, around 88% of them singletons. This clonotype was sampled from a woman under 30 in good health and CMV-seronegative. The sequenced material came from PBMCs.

The CDR3 bases are TGTGCCTGGAGTGTGGCGGGAGGCACTGAAGCTTTCTTT. Translating it yields CAWSVAGGTEAFF. V gene TRBV30 combines with J gene TRBJ1-1, with no clear D. Germline CDR1 and CDR2: GTSNPN and SVGIG (reference sequence). The V and J ends lost 0 bases and 4 bases respectively, with 9 bases between them. CDR3 length equals 13 residues.